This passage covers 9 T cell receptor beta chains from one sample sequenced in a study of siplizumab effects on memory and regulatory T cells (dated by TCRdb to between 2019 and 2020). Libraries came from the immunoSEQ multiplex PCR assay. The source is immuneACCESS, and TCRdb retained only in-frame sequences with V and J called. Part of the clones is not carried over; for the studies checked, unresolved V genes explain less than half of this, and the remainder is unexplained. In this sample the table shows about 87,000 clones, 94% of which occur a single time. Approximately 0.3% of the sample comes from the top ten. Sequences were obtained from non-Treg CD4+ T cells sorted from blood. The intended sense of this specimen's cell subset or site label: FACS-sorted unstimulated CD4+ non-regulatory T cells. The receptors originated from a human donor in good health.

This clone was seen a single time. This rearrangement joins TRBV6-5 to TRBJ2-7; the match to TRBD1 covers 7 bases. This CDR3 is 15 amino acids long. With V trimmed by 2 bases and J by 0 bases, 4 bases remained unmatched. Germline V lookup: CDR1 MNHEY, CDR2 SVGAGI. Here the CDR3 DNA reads TGTGCCAGCAGTTACGGACAGGCCGACTCCTACGAGCAGTACTTC. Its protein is CASSYGQADSYEQYF.

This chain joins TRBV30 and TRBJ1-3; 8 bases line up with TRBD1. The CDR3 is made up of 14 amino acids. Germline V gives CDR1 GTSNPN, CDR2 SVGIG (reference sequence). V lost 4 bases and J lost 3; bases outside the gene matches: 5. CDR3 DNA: TGTGCCTGGATGCAGGGGGCGAATGGAAACACCATATATTTT. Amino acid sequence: CAWMQGANGNTIYF.

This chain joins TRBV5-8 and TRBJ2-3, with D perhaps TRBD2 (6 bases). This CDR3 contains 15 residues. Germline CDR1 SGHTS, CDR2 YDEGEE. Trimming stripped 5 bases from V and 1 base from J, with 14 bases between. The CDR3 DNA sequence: TGTGCCAGCAGGCCGCCGGGACTTCGCACAGATACGCAGTATTTT. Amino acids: CASRPPGLRTDTQYF.

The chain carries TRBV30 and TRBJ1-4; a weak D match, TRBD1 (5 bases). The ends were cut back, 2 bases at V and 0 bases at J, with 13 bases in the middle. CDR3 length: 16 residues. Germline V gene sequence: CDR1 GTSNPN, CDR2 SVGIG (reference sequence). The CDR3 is CAWSLGVSATNEKLFF. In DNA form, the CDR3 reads TGTGCCTGGAGTTTGGGGGTTTCTGCAACTAATGAAAAACTGTTTTTT.

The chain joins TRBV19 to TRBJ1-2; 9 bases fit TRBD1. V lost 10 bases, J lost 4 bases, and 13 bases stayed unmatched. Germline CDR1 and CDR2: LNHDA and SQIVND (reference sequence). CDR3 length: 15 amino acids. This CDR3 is CATGGPGQGVYGYTF. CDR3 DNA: TGTGCCACCGGGGGACCGGGACAGGGAGTCTATGGCTACACCTTC. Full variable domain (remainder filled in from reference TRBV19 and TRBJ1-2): DGGITQSPKYLFRKEGQNVTLSCEQNLNHDAMYWYRQDPGQGLRLIYYSQIVNDFQKGDIAEGYSVSREKKESFPLTVTSAQKNPTAFYLCATGGPGQGVYGYTFGSGTRLTVV.

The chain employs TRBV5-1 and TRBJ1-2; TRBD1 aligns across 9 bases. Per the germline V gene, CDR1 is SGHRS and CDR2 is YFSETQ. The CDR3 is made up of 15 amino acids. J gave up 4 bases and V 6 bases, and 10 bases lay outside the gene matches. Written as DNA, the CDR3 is TGCGCCAGCACCTTTCAGACAGGGGGGAGCTATGGCTACACCTTC. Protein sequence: CASTFQTGGSYGYTF. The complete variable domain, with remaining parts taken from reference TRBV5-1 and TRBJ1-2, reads KAGVTQTPRYLIKTRGQQVTLSCSPISGHRSVSWYQQTPGQGLQFLFEYFSETQRNKGNFPGRFSGRQFSNSRSEMNVSTLELGDSALYLCASTFQTGGSYGYTFGSGTRLTVV.

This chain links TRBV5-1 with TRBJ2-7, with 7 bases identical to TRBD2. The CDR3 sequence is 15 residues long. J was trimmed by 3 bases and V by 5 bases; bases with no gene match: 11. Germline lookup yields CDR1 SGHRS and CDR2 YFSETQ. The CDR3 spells CASRRVTGGYYEQYF. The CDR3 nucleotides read TGCGCCAGCAGAAGGGTGACGGGGGGTTACTACGAGCAGTACTTC. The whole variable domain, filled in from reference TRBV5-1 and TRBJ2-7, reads KAGVTQTPRYLIKTRGQQVTLSCSPISGHRSVSWYQQTPGQGLQFLFEYFSETQRNKGNFPGRFSGRQFSNSRSEMNVSTLELGDSALYLCASRRVTGGYYEQYFGPGTRLTVT.

Here the CDR3 reads CASTLSTGELFF. For the CDR3, the DNA is TGCGCCAGCACCCTCAGCACCGGGGAGCTGTTTTTT. V is TRBV5-1 and J is TRBJ2-2; D gene unclear. Trimming stripped 6 bases from V and 4 bases from J, with 7 bases between. The CDR3 covers 12 residues. Germline V gives CDR1 SGHRS, CDR2 YFSETQ.

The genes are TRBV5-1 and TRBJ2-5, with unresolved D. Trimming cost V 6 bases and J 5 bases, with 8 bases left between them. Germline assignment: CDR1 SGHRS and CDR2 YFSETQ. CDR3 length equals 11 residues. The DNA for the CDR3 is TGCGCCAGCAAAACGCAGGAGACCCAGTACTTC. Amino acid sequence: CASKTQETQYF.